This paragraph covers one T cell receptor beta chain sequence. Antigen specificity is unknown. The TCR cDNA carried a universal primer site and UMIs from 5'RACE template switching. TCRdb ran MiXCR on the 5' RACE reads and lists one entry per CDR3 protein. Of 150,000 to 200,000 distinct CDR3 sequences listed, roughly 9.6% were seen once; the top ten hold less than 40%. The data stem from a study of T cells after yellow fever vaccination. Study-wide background: The SMART-Seq v4 Ultra Low Input method served to prepare the low-cell-number fractions.

Study results and caveats: CD4 and CD8 compartments shared a small share of clonotypes.

The sequences come from CD8+ T cells sorted from PBMCs, collected 15 days after the yellow fever booster vaccination. This sequence originates from a man younger than 35 who received the YFV17D yellow fever vaccine.

CDR3 sequence reads: CSVRGPNSGYTF. CDR3 nucleotide sequence: TGCAGCGTTCGCGGTCCGAATTCGGGCTACACCTTC. This sequence joins TRBV29-1 and TRBJ1-2; no reliable D call. This CDR3 is built from 12 residues. Germline V CDR1 and CDR2: SQVTM, ANQGSEA. With 5 bases removed from V and 8 bases from J, the gap between germline ends came to 15 bases.